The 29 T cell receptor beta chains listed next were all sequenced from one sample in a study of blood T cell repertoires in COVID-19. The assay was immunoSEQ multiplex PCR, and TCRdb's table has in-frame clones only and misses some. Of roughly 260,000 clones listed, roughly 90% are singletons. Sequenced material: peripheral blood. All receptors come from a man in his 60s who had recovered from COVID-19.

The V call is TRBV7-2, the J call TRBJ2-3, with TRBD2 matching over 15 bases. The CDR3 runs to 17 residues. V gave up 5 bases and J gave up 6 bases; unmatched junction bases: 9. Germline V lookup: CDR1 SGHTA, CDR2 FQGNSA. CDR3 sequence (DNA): TGTGCCAGCAGCCCCCCGGGACTAGCGGGGGGTTGGGATACGCAGTATTTT. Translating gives CASSPPGLAGGWDTQYF.

CDR3 in amino acids: CASTEGANYPTDTQYF. CDR3 sequence (DNA): TGCGCCAGCACAGAAGGGGCTAACTATCCCACAGATACGCAGTATTTT. This chain joins TRBV5-1 and TRBJ2-3; TRBD1 might be the D (5 bases). Between the trimmed V and J ends, which lost 6 bases and 2 bases, there was a span of 19 bases. The CDR3 spans 16 residues. Germline V gives CDR1 SGHRS, CDR2 YFSETQ.

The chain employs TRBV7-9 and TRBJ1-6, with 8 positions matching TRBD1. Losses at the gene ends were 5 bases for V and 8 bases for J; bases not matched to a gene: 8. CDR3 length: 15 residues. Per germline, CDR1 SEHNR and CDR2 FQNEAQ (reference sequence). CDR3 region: CASSKGQDYYSPLHF. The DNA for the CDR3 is TGTGCCAGCAGCAAGGGACAGGACTACTATTCACCCCTCCACTTT. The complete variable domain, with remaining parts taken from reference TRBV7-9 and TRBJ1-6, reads DTGVSQNPRHKITKRGQNVTFRCDPISEHNRLYWYRQTLGQGPEFLTYFQNEAQLEKSRLLSDRFSAERPKGSFSTLEIQRTEQGDSAMYLCASSKGQDYYSPLHFGNGTRLTVT.

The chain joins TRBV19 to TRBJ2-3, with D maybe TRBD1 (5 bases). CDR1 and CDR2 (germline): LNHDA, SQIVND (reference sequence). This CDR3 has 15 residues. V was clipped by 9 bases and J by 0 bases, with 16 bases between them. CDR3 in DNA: TGTGCCAGCACTATATTGGGGCTGAGCACAGATACGCAGTATTTT. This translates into CASTILGLSTDTQYF.

The CDR3: CASSQGTASTDTQYF. As DNA, the CDR3 is TGCGCCAGCAGCCAGGGGACAGCAAGCACAGATACGCAGTATTTT. The rearrangement joins TRBV5-1 to TRBJ2-3, with 7 bases matching TRBD1. This CDR3 comprises 15 residues. J was trimmed by 0 bases and V by 4 bases; bases with no gene match: 5. Germline V CDR1 and CDR2: SGHRS, YFSETQ.

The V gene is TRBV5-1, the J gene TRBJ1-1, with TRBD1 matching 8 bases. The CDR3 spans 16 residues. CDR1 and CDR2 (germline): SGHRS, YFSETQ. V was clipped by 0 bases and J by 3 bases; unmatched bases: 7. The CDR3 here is CASSLAQGASHTEAFF. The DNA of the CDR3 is TGCGCCAGCAGCTTGGCTCAGGGGGCGAGTCACACTGAAGCTTTCTTT.

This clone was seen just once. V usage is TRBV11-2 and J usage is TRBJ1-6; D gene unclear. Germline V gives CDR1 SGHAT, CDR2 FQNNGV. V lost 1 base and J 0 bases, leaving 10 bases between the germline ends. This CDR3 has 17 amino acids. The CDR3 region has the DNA TGTGCCAGCAGCTTAGTCCCCCGGAGCTCCTATAATTCACCCCTCCACTTT. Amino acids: CASSLVPRSSYNSPLHF.

Here the CDR3 reads CASSSPPGGGGEETQYF. In nucleotides, the CDR3 is TGTGCCAGCAGCTCACCGCCGGGCGGGGGCGGGGAGGAGACCCAGTACTTC. The chain recombines TRBV7-2 with TRBJ2-5; D is possibly TRBD2 (7 bases). V was pared by 4 bases and J by 5 bases, with 23 bases between. This CDR3 contains 17 residues. The germline CDR1 and CDR2 sequences are SGHTA and FQGNSA.

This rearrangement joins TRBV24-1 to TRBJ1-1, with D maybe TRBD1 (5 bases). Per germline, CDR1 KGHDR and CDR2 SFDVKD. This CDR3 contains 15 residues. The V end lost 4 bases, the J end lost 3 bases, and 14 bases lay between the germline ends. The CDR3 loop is CATSDPNGGYTEAFF. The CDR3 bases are TGTGCCACCAGTGACCCGAACGGGGGTTACACTGAAGCTTTCTTT.

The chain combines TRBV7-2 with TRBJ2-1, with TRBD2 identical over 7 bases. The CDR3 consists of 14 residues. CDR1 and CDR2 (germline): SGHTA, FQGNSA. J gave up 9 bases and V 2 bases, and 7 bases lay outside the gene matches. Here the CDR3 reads CASSLTGTTFEQFF. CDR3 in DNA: TGTGCCAGCAGCTTAACTGGGACTACTTTTGAGCAGTTCTTC.

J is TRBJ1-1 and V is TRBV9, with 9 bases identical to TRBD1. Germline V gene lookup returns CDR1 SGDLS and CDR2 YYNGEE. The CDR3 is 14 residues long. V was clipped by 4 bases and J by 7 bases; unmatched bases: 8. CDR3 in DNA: TGTGCCAGCAGCCGTGAACAGGGGGCCGTTGAAGCTTTCTTT. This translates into CASSREQGAVEAFF. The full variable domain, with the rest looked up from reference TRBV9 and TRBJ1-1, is DSGVTQTPKHLITATGQRVTLRCSPRSGDLSVYWYQQSLDQGLQFLIQYYNGEERAKGNILERFSAQQFPDLHSELNLSSLELGDSALYFCASSREQGAVEAFFGQGTRLTVV.

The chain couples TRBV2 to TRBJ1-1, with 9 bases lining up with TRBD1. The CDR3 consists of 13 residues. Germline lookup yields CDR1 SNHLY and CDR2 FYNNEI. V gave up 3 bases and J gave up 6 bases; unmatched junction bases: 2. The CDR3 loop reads CASSERDRAEAFF. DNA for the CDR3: TGTGCCAGCAGTGAGCGGGACAGGGCTGAAGCTTTCTTT.

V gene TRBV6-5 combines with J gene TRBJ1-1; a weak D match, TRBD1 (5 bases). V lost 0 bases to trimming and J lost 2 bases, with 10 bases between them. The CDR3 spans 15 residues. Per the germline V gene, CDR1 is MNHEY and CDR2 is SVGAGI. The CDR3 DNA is TGTGCCAGCAGTTACTCGTATAGGGGTAACACTGAAGCTTTCTTT. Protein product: CASSYSYRGNTEAFF.

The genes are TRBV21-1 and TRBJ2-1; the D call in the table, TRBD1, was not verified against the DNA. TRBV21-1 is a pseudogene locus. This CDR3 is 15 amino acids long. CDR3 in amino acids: CASSTNRGRYNEQFF. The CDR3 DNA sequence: TGTGCCAGCAGCACAAACAGGGGGCGGTACAATGAGCAGTTCTTC.

The CDR3 sequence is CASSLAGGYGNTEAFF. The CDR3 bases are TGCGCCAGCAGCTTGGCAGGGGGCTACGGGAACACTGAAGCTTTCTTT. V usage is TRBV5-1 and J usage is TRBJ1-1, with 8 bases that match TRBD1. Germline values: CDR1 SGHRS, CDR2 YFSETQ. This CDR3 has 16 amino acids. V was clipped by 0 bases and J by 1 base; unmatched bases: 5.

The CDR3 here is CASSIVSGADSNQPQHF. The CDR3 bases are TGTGCCAGTAGTATAGTATCAGGGGCCGATAGCAATCAGCCCCAGCATTTT. The chain joins TRBV19 to TRBJ1-5; possible D gene TRBD1, 6 bases. CDR1 and CDR2 from the germline V gene are LNHDA and SQIVND (reference sequence). This CDR3 spans 17 amino acids. V lost 1 base to trimming and J lost 0 bases, with 13 bases between them. Full variable domain (missing parts from reference TRBV19 and TRBJ1-5): DGGITQSPKYLFRKEGQNVTLSCEQNLNHDAMYWYRQDPGQGLRLIYYSQIVNDFQKGDIAEGYSVSREKKESFPLTVTSAQKNPTAFYLCASSIVSGADSNQPQHFGDGTRLSIL.

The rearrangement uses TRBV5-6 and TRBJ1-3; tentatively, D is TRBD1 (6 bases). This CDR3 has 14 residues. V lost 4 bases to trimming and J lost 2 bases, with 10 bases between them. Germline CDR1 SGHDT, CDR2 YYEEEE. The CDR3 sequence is CASSQQGTGNTIYF. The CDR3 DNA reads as TGTGCCAGCAGCCAACAGGGAACTGGAAACACCATATATTTT.

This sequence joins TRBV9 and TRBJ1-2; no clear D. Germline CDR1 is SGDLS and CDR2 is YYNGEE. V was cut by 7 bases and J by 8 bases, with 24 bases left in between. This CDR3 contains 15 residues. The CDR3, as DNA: TGTGCCAGCGGGGAAGAGGTAGGGAGGGTACCAGGCTACACCTTC. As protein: CASGEEVGRVPGYTF.

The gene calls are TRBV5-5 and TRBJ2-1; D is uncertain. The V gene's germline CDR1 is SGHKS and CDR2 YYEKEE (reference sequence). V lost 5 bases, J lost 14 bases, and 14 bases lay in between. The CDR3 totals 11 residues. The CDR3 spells CASRVSTLEFF. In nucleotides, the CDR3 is TGTGCCAGCAGGGTTAGTACTCTGGAGTTCTTC.

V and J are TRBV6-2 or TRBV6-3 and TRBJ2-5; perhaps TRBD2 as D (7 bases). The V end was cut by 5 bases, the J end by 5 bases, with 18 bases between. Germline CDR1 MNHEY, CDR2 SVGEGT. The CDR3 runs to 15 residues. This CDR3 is CASSNVGGLWETQYF. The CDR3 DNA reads TGTGCCAGCAGTAACGTGGGGGGGCTTTGGGAGACCCAGTACTTC.

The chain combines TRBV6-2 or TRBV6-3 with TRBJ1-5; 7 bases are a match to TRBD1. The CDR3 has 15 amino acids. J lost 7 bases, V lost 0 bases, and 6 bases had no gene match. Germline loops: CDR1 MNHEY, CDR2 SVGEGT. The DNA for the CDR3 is TGTGCCAGCAGTTACTCAGCGACAGGGAGACAGCCCCAGCATTTT. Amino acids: CASSYSATGRQPQHF.

The CDR3, as DNA: TGTGCCAGCAGCTTATTTTCGGGACAGGGGGGTGAAAAACTGTTTTTT. Protein product: CASSLFSGQGGEKLFF. The V call is TRBV7-9, the J call TRBJ1-4; TRBD1 agrees at 11 bases. Unmatched junction bases numbered 6, after V lost 2 bases and J lost 7 bases. Per germline, CDR1 SEHNR and CDR2 FQNEAQ (reference sequence). The CDR3 contains 16 residues.

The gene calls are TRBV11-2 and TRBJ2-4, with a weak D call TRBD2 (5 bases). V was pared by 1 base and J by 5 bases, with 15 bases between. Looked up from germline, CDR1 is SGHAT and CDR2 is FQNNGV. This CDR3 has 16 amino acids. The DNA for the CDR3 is TGTGCCAGCAGCTTAGGGAGGACGAGACCCGAAAACATTCAGTACTTC. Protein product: CASSLGRTRPENIQYF.

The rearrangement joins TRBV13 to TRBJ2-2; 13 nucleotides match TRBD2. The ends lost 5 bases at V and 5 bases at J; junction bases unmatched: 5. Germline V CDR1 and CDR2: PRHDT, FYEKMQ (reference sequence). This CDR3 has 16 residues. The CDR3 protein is CASSRLAGGLTGELFF. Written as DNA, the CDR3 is TGTGCCAGCAGCAGACTAGCGGGGGGTTTAACCGGGGAGCTGTTTTTT.

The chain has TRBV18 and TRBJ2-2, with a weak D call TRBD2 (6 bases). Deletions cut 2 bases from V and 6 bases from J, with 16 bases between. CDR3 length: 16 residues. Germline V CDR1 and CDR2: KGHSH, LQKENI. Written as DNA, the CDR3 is TGTGCCAGCTCACCAACGGTGCCTCGGGGGTCCGGGGAGCTGTTTTTT. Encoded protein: CASSPTVPRGSGELFF.

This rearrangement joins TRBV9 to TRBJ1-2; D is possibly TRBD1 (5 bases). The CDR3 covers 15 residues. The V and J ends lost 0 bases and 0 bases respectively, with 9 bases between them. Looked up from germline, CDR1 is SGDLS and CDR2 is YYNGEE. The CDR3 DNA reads TGTGCCAGCAGCGTAGGCAAGGGGACTAACTATGGCTACACCTTC. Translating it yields CASSVGKGTNYGYTF.

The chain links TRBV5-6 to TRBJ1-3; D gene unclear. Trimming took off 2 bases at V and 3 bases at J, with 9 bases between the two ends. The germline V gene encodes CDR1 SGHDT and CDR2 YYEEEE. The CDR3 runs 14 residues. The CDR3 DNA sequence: TGTGCCAGCAGCTTAGAGCAACTTGGAAACACCATATATTTT. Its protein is CASSLEQLGNTIYF.

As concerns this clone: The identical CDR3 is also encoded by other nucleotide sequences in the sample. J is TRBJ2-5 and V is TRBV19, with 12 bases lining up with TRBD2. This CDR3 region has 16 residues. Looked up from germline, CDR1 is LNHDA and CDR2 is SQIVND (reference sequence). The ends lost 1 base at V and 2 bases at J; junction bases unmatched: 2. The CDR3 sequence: CASSIGLAGGQETQYF. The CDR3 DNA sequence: TGTGCCAGTAGTATAGGCCTAGCGGGGGGGCAAGAGACCCAGTACTTC.

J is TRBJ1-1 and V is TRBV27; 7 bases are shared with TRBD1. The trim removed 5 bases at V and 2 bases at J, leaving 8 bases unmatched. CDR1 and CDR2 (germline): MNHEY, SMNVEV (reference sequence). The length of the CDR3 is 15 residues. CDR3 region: CASSINRGINTEAFF. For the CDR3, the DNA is TGTGCCAGCAGTATCAACAGGGGTATTAACACTGAAGCTTTCTTT.